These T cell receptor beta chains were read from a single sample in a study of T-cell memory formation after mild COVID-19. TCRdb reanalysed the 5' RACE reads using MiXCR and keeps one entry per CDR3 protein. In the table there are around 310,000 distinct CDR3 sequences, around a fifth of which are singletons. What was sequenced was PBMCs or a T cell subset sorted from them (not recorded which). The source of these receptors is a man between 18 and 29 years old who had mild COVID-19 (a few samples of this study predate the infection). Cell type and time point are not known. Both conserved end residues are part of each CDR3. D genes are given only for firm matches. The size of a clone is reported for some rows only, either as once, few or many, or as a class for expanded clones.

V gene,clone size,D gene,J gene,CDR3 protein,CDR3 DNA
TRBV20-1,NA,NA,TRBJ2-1,CSARDSDGVSGNEQFF,TGCAGTGCTAGAGATTCGGACGGAGTCTCGGGGAATGAGCAGTTCTTC
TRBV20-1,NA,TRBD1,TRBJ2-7,CSARDWDSRSYEQYF,TGCAGTGCTAGAGACTGGGACAGCCGCTCCTACGAGCAGTACTTC
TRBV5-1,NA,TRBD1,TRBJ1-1,CASSVDRDPEAFF,TGCGCCAGCAGCGTGGACAGGGACCCTGAAGCTTTCTTT
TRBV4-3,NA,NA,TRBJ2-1,CASSQVSDQRGEQFF,TGCGCCAGCAGCCAAGTTTCGGATCAACGGGGTGAGCAGTTCTTC
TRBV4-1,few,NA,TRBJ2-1,CASSQGSNEQFF,TGCGCCAGCAGCCAAGGATCCAATGAGCAGTTCTTC
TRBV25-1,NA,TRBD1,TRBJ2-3,CATHLGGQDSTDTQYF,TGTGCCACCCACCTAGGGGGACAGGATAGCACAGATACGCAGTATTTT
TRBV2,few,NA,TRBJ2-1,CASRGPYNEQFF,TGTGCCAGCCGGGGACCGTACAATGAGCAGTTCTTC
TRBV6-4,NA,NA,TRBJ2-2,CASSDSGDNTGELFF,TGTGCCAGCAGTGACTCGGGGGACAACACCGGGGAGCTGTTTTTT
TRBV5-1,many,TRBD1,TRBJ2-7,CASSRDRAYEQYF,TGCGCCAGCAGCCGGGACAGGGCCTACGAGCAGTACTTC
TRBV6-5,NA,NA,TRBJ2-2,CASRDPGDTGELFF,TGTGCAAGCAGAGACCCTGGGGACACCGGGGAGCTGTTTTTT
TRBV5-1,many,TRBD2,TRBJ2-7,CASRGLAGGSYEQYF,TGCGCCAGCAGGGGACTAGCGGGGGGGAGTTACGAGCAGTACTTC
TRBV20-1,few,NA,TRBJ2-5,CSARDPAQQETQYF,TGCAGTGCTAGAGATCCGGCCCAACAAGAGACCCAGTACTTC
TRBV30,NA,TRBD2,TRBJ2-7,CAWSVLAGAYEQYF,TGTGCCTGGAGTGTCTTAGCGGGGGCCTACGAGCAGTACTTC
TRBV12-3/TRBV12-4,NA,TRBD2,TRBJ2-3,CASTLATSAADTQYF,TGTGCCAGCACCTTAGCGACTAGCGCCGCAGATACGCAGTATTTT
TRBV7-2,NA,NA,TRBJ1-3,CASSSYGNTIYF,TGTGCCAGCAGCTCGTATGGAAACACCATATATTTT
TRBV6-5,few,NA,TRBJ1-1,CASSTPGGTEAFF,TGTGCCAGCAGTACCCCGGGGGGCACTGAAGCTTTCTTT
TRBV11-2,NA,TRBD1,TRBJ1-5,CASSRSTGINQPQHF,TGTGCCAGCAGCAGGTCGACAGGGATCAATCAGCCCCAGCATTTT
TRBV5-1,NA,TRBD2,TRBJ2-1,CASSHDWAGGNEQFF,TGCGCCAGCAGCCACGACTGGGCGGGGGGCAATGAGCAGTTCTTC
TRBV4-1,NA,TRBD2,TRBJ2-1,CASSLGLAGGPYNEQFF,TGCGCCAGCAGCCTCGGGTTGGCGGGGGGGCCTTACAATGAGCAGTTCTTC
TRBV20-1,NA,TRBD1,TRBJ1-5,CSLVTGDQPQHF,TGCAGTTTAGTAACAGGGGATCAGCCCCAGCATTTT
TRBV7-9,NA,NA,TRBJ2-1,CASSLALWDEQFF,TGTGCCAGCAGCTTAGCTCTATGGGATGAGCAGTTCTTC
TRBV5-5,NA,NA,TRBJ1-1,CASSLAGAEGTEAFF,TGTGCCAGCAGCTTGGCGGGAGCTGAAGGCACTGAAGCTTTCTTT
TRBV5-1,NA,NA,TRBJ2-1,CASSGDGFYNEQFF,TGCGCCAGCAGTGGCGACGGCTTCTACAATGAGCAGTTCTTC
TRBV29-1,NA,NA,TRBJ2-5,CSVDAAWETQYF,TGCAGCGTAGATGCAGCTTGGGAGACCCAGTACTTC
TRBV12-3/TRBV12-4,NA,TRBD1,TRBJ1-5,CASSPHLLRGRQPLHF,TGTGCCAGCAGTCCCCACCTTTTGAGGGGGCGTCAGCCCCTGCATTTT
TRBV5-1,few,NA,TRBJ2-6,CASSRSPATSGANVLTF,TGCGCCAGCAGCAGGTCCCCAGCCACTTCTGGGGCCAACGTCCTGACTTTC
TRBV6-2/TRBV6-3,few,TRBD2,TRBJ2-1,CASRDSGGARGNEQFF,TGTGCCAGCAGAGATAGCGGGGGGGCGAGGGGCAATGAGCAGTTCTTC
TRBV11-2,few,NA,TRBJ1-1,CASSFSLTEAFF,TGTGCCAGCAGCTTTTCTTTGACTGAAGCTTTCTTT
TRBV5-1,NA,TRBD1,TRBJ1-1,CASRRTGGSTEAFF,TGCGCCAGCAGGCGAACAGGGGGTAGCACTGAAGCTTTCTTT
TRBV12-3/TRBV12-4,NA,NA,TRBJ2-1,CASFGGSEQFF,TGTGCCAGCTTTGGGGGGAGTGAGCAGTTCTTC
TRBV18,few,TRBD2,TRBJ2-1,CASSQKASGGLASYNEQFF,TGTGCCAGCTCACAAAAAGCGTCCGGAGGACTAGCCTCCTACAATGAGCAGTTCTTC
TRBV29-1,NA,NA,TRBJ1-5,CSVGQGFQPQHF,TGCAGCGTTGGTCAGGGTTTTCAGCCCCAGCATTTT
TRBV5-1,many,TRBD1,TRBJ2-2,CASSSRPGGDTGELFF,TGCGCCAGCAGCTCAAGGCCAGGGGGAGACACCGGGGAGCTGTTTTTT
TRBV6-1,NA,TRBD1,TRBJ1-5,CASSESGTAFNQPQHF,TGTGCCAGCAGTGAATCCGGGACAGCTTTTAATCAGCCCCAGCATTTT
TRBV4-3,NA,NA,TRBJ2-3,CASSHMSSTGTDTQYF,TGCGCCAGCAGCCACATGTCCAGCACCGGCACAGATACGCAGTATTTT
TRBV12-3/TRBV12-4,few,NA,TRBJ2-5,CASSSLDLETQYF,TGTGCCAGCAGCTCACTAGATTTAGAGACCCAGTACTTC
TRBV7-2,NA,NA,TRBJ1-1,CASSFLTMNTEAFF,TGTGCCAGCAGCTTCCTCACGATGAACACTGAAGCTTTCTTT
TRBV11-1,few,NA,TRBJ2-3,CASSPTGPSADTQYF,TGTGCCAGCAGCCCGACCGGGCCGTCGGCAGATACGCAGTATTTT
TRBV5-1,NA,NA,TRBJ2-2,CASSLVSGTGELFF,TGCGCCAGCAGCTTGGTGTCAGGGACCGGGGAGCTGTTTTTT
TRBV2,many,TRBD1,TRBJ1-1,CASSQGAGTEAFF,TGTGCCAGCAGCCAGGGGGCGGGAACTGAAGCTTTCTTT
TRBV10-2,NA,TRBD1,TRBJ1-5,CASNPLDRGVNQPQHF,TGCGCCAGCAACCCCTTGGACAGGGGCGTCAATCAGCCCCAGCATTTT
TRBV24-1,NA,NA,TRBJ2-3,CATIGPGTDTQYF,TGTGCCACCATTGGACCGGGCACAGATACGCAGTATTTT
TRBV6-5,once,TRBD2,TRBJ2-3,CASRGTSGGANTQYF,TGTGCCAGCAGGGGGACAAGCGGGGGGGCAAATACGCAGTATTTT
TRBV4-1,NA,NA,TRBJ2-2,CASMQGLASYTGELFF,TGCGCCAGCATGCAGGGGCTAGCGTCATACACCGGGGAGCTGTTTTTT
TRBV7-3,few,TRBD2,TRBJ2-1,CASSPTAGGRKQFF,TGTGCCAGCAGCCCTACGGCGGGGGGCAGGAAGCAGTTCTTC
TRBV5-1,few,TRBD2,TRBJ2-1,CASSPGLVLREQFF,TGCGCCAGCAGCCCGGGACTAGTACTACGCGAGCAGTTCTTC
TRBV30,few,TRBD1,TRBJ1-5,CAWSKGTGSYNQPQHF,TGTGCCTGGAGCAAAGGGACAGGGTCTTACAATCAGCCCCAGCATTTT
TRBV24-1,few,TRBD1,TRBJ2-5,CATSESGTGAETQYF,TGTGCCACCAGTGAATCCGGGACAGGGGCAGAGACCCAGTACTTC
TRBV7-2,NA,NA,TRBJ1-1,CASSYSGVEAFF,TGTGCCAGCAGCTATTCCGGGGTAGAAGCTTTCTTT
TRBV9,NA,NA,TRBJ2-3,CASSVVGAYTDTQYF,TGTGCCAGCAGCGTAGTGGGGGCGTACACAGATACGCAGTATTTT
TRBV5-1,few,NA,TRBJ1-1,CASVGVSTEAFF,TGCGCCAGCGTAGGAGTTTCGACTGAAGCTTTCTTT
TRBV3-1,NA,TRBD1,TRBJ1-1,CASRAPGTGSLVMGTEAFF,TGTGCCAGCCGAGCCCCGGGGACAGGCAGCCTGGTCATGGGCACTGAAGCTTTCTTT
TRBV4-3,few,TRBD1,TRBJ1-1,CASSQVRQGWNTEAFF,TGCGCCAGCAGCCAGGTGCGACAGGGATGGAACACTGAAGCTTTCTTT
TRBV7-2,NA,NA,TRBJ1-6,CASSLASPIHF,TGTGCCAGCAGCTTAGCCTCACCCATCCACTTT
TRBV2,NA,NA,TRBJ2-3,CASKGGNTDTQYF,TGTGCCAGCAAGGGGGGGAACACAGATACGCAGTATTTT